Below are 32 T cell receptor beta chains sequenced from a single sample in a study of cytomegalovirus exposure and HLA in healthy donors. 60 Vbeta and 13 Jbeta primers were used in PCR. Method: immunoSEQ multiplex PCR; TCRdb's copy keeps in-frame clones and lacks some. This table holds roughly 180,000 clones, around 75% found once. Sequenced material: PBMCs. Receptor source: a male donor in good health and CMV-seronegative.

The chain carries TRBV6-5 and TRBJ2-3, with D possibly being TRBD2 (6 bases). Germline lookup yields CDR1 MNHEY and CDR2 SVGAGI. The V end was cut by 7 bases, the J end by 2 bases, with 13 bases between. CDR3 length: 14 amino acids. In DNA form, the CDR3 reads TGTGCCAGCAATAGATGGGGGGACACAGATACGCAGTATTTT. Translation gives CASNRWGDTDTQYF.

CDR3 DNA: TGTGCCAGCAGTCCCCCCCGGGGGGGGCGATCACCCCTCCACTTT. Translation: CASSPPRGGRSPLHF. The chain uses TRBV6-5 and TRBJ1-6; tentative D call: TRBD1 (6 bases). The CDR3 covers 15 residues. Trimming took 5 bases from V and 10 from J, leaving 18 bases between them. Per the germline V gene, CDR1 is MNHEY and CDR2 is SVGAGI.

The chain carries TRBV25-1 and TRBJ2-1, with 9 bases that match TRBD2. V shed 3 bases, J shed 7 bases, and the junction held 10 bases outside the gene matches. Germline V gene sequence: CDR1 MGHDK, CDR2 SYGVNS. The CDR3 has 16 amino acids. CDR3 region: CASSEALAGGMNEQFF. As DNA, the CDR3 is TGTGCCAGCAGTGAGGCACTAGCGGGTGGGATGAATGAGCAGTTCTTC.

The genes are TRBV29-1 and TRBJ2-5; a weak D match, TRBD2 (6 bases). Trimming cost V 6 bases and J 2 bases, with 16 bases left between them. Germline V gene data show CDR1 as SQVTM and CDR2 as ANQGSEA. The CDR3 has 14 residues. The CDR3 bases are TGCAGCGTAGCCTCGGGACTTACACAAGAGACCCAGTACTTC. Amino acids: CSVASGLTQETQYF.

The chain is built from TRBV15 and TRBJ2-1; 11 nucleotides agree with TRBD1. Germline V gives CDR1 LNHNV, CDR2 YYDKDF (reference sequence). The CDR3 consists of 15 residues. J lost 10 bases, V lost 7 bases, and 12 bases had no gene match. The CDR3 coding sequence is TGTGCCACCACACCTGGGACAGGGGGAAGAGACGAGCAGTTCTTC. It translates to CATTPGTGGRDEQFF.

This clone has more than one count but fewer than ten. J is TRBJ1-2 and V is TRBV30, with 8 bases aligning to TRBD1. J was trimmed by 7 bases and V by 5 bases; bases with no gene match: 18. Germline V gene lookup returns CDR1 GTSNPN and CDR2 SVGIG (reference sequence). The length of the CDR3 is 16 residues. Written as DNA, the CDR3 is TGTGCCTGGGAAGGACTTGGCAGGGGGCAAGTAGCTGGCTACACCTTC. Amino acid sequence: CAWEGLGRGQVAGYTF. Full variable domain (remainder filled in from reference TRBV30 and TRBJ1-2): SQTIHQWPATLVQPVGSPLSLECTVEGTSNPNLYWYRQAAGRGLQLLFYSVGIGQISSEVPQNLSASRPQDRQFILSSKKLLLSDSGFYLCAWEGLGRGQVAGYTFGSGTRLTVV.

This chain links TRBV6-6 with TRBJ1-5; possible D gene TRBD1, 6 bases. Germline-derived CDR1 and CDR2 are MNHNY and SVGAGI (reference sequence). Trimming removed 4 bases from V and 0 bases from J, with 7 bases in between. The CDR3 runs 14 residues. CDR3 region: CASSWTDSNQPQHF. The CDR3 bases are TGTGCCAGCAGTTGGACAGATAGCAATCAGCCCCAGCATTTT.

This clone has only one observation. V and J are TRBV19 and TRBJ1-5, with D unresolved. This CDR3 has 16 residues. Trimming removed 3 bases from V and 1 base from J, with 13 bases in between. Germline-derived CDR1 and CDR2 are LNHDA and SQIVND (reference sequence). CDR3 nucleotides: TGTGCCAGTAGTATTTCGATCGGGAGGAGCAATCAGCCCCAGCATTTT. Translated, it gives CASSISIGRSNQPQHF.

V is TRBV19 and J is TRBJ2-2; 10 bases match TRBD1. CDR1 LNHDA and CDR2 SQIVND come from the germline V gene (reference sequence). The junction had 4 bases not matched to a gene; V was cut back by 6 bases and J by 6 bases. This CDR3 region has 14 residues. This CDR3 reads CASRGTGDAGELFF. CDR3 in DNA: TGTGCCAGTAGGGGGACAGGGGATGCCGGGGAGCTGTTTTTT.

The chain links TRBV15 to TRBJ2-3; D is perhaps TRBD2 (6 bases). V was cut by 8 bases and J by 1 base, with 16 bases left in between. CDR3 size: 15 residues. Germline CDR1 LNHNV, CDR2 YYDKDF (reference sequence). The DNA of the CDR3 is TGTGCCACCCTAGCGTGGCGGATTGGCACAGATACGCAGTATTTT. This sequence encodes CATLAWRIGTDTQYF.

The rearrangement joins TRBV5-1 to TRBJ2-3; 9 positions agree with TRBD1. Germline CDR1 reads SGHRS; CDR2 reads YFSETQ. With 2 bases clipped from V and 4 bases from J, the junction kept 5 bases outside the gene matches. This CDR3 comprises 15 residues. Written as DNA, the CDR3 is TGCGCCAGCAGCTTTGAGGGACAGGGTGCAGATACGCAGTATTTT. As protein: CASSFEGQGADTQYF.

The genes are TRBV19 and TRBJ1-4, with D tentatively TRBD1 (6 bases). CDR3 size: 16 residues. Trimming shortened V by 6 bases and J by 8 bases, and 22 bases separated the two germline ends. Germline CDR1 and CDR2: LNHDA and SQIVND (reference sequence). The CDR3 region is CASRITRDTGREKLFF. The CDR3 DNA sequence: TGTGCCAGTAGGATTACAAGGGACACCGGAAGAGAAAAACTGTTTTTT.

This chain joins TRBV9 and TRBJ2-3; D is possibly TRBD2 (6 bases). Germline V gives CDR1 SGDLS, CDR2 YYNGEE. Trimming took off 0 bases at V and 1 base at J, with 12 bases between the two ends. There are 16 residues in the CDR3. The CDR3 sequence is CASSVEGGEGTDTQYF. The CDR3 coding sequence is TGTGCCAGCAGCGTAGAAGGAGGGGAGGGCACAGATACGCAGTATTTT.

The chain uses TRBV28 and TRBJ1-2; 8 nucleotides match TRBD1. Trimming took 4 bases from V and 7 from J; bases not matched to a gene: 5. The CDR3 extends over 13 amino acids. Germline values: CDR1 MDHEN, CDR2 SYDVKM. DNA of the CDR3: TGTGCCAGCAGTTCTGGACAGGGCCGTGGCTACACCTTC. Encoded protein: CASSSGQGRGYTF.

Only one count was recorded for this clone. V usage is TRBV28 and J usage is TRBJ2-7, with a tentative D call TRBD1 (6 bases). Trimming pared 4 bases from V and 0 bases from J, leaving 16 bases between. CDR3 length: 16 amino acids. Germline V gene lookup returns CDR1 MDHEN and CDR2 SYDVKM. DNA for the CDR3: TGTGCCAGCAGTTCGCCACGGACAGCGAGCTCCTACGAGCAGTACTTC. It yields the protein CASSSPRTASSYEQYF.

The CDR3 DNA is TGTGCCGGGGACAGTAATGCCTATAATGAAAAACTGTTTTTT. Encoded protein: CAGDSNAYNEKLFF. The genes are TRBV30 and TRBJ1-4; 7 nucleotides agree with TRBD1. The CDR3 totals 14 residues. Germline CDR1 and CDR2: GTSNPN and SVGIG (reference sequence). V lost 8 bases and J lost 4; bases outside the gene matches: 10.

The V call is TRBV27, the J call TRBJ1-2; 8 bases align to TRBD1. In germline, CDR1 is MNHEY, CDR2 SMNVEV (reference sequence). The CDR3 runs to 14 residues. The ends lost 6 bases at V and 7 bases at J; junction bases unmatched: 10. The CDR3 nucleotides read TGTGCCAGCAGCGCATACTCAGGGGGCCGTGGCTACACCTTC. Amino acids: CASSAYSGGRGYTF.

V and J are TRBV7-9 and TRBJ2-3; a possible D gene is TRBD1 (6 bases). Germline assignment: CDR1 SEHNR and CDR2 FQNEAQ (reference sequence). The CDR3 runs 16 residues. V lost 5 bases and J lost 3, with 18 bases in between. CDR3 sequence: CASSRVGTPETDTQYF. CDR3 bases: TGTGCCAGCAGCCGTGTTGGGACACCCGAAACAGATACGCAGTATTTT.

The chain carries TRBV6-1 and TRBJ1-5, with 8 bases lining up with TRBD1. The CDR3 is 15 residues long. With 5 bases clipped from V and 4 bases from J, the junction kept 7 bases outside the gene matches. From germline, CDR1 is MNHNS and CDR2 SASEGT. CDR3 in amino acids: CASSSRQGQNQPQHF. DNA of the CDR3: TGTGCCAGCAGTTCAAGACAGGGGCAAAATCAGCCCCAGCATTTT.

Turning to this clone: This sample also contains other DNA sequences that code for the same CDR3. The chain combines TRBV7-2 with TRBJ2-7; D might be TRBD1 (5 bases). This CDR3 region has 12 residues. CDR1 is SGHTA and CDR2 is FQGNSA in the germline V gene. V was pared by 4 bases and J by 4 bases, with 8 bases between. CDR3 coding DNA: TGTGCCAGCAGCTCCTCAGGGTACGAGCAGTACTTC. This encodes CASSSSGYEQYF.

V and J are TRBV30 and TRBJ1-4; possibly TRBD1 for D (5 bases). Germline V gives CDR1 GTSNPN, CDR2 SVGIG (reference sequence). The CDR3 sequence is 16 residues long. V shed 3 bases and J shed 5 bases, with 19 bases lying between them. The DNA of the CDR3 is TGTGCCTGGAGCTCGATTAGGGCAGGGCTAAATGAAAAACTGTTTTTT. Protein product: CAWSSIRAGLNEKLFF.

The CDR3 nucleotides are TGTGCCAGTCACGAAGGGGGTGGCTACACCTTC. Protein product: CASHEGGGYTF. J is TRBJ1-2 and V is TRBV19; TRBD1 might be the D (6 bases). Germline CDR1 is LNHDA and CDR2 is SQIVND (reference sequence). V gave up 8 bases and J gave up 7 bases, with 11 bases separating them. The CDR3 has 11 amino acids.

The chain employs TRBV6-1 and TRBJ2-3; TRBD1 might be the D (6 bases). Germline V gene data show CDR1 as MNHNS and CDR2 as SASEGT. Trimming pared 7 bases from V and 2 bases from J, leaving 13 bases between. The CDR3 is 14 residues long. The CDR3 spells CASKVGALTDTQYF. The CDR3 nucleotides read TGTGCCAGCAAGGTGGGGGCCCTCACAGATACGCAGTATTTT.

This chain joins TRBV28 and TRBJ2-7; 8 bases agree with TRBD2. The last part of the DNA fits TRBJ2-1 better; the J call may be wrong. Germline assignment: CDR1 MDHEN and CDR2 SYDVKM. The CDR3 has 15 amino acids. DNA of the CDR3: TGTGCCAGCAGTTTCGGGCTAGCGGGTGGTAATGAGCAGTTCTTC. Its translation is CASSFGLAGGNEQFF.

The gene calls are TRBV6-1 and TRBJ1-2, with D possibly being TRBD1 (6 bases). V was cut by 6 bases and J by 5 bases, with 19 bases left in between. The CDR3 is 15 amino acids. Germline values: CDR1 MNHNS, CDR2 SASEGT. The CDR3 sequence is CASSNGGASPYGYTF. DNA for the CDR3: TGTGCCAGCAGCAATGGGGGGGCAAGCCCGTATGGCTACACCTTC.

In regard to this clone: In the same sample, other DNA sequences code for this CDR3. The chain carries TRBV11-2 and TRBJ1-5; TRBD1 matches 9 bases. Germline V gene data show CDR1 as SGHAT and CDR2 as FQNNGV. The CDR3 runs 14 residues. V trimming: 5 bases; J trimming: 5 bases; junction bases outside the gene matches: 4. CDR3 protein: CASSLTGGDQPQHF. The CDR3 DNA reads TGTGCCAGCAGCCTTACAGGGGGCGATCAGCCCCAGCATTTT.

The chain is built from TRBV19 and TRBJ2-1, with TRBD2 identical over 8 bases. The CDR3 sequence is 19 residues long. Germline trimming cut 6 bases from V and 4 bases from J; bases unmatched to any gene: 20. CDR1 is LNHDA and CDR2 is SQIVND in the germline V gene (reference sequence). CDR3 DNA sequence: TGTGCCAGTAGCTCAGGGCTAGCGGGCCGGCTGGGGACTTACAATGAGCAGTTCTTC. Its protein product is CASSSGLAGRLGTYNEQFF.

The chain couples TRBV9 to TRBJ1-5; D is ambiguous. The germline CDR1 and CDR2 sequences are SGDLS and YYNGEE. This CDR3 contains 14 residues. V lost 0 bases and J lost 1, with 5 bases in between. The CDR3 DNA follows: TGTGCCAGCAGCGTAGGAGGGAGCAATCAGCCCCAGCATTTT. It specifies CASSVGGSNQPQHF.

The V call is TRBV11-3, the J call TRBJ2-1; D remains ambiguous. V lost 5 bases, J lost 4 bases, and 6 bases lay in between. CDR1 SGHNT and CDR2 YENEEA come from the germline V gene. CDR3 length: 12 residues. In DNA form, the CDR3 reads TGTGCCAGCAGCCGCAGTTACAATGAGCAGTTCTTC. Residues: CASSRSYNEQFF.

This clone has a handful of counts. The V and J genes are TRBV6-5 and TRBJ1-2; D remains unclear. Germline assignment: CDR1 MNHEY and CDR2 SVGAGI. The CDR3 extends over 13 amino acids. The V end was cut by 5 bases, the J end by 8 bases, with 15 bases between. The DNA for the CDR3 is TGTGCCAGCAGTGGAGTCCCCGGAGAGGGCTACACCTTC. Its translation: CASSGVPGEGYTF.

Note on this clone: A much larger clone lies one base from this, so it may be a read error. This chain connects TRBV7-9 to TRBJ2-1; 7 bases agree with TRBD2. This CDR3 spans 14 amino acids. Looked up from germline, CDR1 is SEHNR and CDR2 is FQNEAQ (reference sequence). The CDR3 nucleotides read TGTTCCAGCAGCTCTGGACTAGCCTACAATGAGCAGTTCTTC. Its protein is CSSSSGLAYNEQFF.

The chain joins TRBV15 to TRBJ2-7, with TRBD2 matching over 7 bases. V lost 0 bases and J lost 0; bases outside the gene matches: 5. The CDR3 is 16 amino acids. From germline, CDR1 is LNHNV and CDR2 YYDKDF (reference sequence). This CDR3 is CATSRELGRSSYEQYF. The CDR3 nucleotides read TGTGCCACCAGCAGAGAGCTCGGGAGGAGCTCCTACGAGCAGTACTTC. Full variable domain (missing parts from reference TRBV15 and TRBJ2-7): DAMVIQNPRYQVTQFGKPVTLSCSQTLNHNVMYWYQQKSSQAPKLLFHYYDKDFNNEADTPDNFQSRRPNTSFCFLDIRSPGLGDTAMYLCATSRELGRSSYEQYFGPGTRLTVT.